The 3 T cell receptor beta chains reported below all come from one sample, sequenced in a study of response to subunit inactivated influenza vaccine. TCRdb called the RT-PCR reads again in MiXCR, with one record for every CDR3 protein. The sample gives around 480,000 distinct CDR3 sequences, about 17% of which show up once; less than 4% is in the top ten. Sequences were derived from CD4+ T cells sorted from PBMCs, sampled roughly 24 months after vaccination. These receptors all come from a man between 50 and 69 years old who received an inactivated influenza vaccine.

This clonotype was seen only a few times. The J gene is TRBJ2-1, the V gene TRBV5-1; possible D gene TRBD1, 7 bases. Germline V gene data show CDR1 as SGHRS and CDR2 as YFSETQ. V lost 4 bases to trimming and J lost 6 bases, with 14 bases between them. The CDR3 is 14 amino acids. The CDR3 here is CASSAGQGGNEQFF. The CDR3 DNA sequence: TGCGCCAGCAGCGCAGGGCAGGGGGGCAATGAGCAGTTCTTC.

This clonotype was observed a handful of times. The V call is TRBV12-3 or TRBV12-4, the J call TRBJ2-7; tentatively, D is TRBD2 (6 bases). Trimming took 8 bases from V and 6 from J, leaving 17 bases between them. This CDR3 is built from 13 residues. CDR3 DNA sequence: TGTGCCAGCGCCGGGGGATGGGGAGGCGAGCAGTACTTC. Encoded protein: CASAGGWGGEQYF.

This clonotype was observed many times. The rearrangement uses TRBV5-5 and TRBJ2-1; 7 nucleotides align to TRBD2. V gave up 0 bases and J gave up 5 bases; unmatched junction bases: 2. This CDR3 spans 14 amino acids. Germline V lookup: CDR1 SGHKS, CDR2 YYEKEE (reference sequence). CDR3 nucleotide sequence: TGTGCCAGCAGCTTGGCCAGCGGGGACAATGAGCAGTTCTTC. It codes for CASSLASGDNEQFF. The entire variable domain, with the rest obtained from reference TRBV5-5 and TRBJ2-1, is as follows: DAGVTQSPTHLIKTRGQQVTLRCSPISGHKSVSWYQQVLGQGPQFIFQYYEKEERGRGNFPDRFSARQFPNYSSELNVNALLLGDSALYLCASSLASGDNEQFFGPGTRLTVL.